The rows below give T cell receptor beta chains drawn from one sample of a study of regulatory T cells in long-lasting Graves disease. MiXCR was run by TCRdb on the multiplex PCR reads, yielding one entry per CDR3 protein. The repertoire holds hundreds of thousands of distinct CDR3 sequences, with 15% to 20% as singletons. The sample consisted of peripheral blood mononuclear cells (PBMCs), taken at new diagnosis, from a patient treated with antithyroid drugs. Source of these receptors: a female donor with Graves disease. The CDR3 runs from the conserved cysteine through the conserved F or W. D genes are given only for firm matches. Clone sizes are given selectively: once, few, many, or a class where the clone is expanded.

abundance: few; v_gene: TRBV9; d_gene: TRBD1; j_gene: TRBJ2-7; CDR3nt: TGTGCCAGCAGCGCGGGACAGGTGTACTCCTACGAGCAGTACTTC; CDR3aa: CASSAGQVYSYEQYF
abundance: many; v_gene: TRBV12-3/TRBV12-4; d_gene: NA; j_gene: TRBJ2-3; CDR3nt: TGTGCCAGCCACAAATGGGGAGAACTAGATACGCAGTATTTT; CDR3aa: CASHKWGELDTQYF
abundance: few; v_gene: TRBV19; d_gene: NA; j_gene: TRBJ1-5; CDR3nt: TGTGCCAGTAGTCAACAGAATTATCAGCCCCAGCATTTT; CDR3aa: CASSQQNYQPQHF
abundance: few; v_gene: TRBV7-9; d_gene: TRBD1; j_gene: TRBJ1-2; CDR3nt: TGTGCCAGCAGCTTTCTCACCTCGAGACAGGGGAACTATGGCTACACCTTC; CDR3aa: CASSFLTSRQGNYGYTF
abundance: few; v_gene: TRBV30; d_gene: NA; j_gene: TRBJ2-7; CDR3nt: TGTGCCTGGAAACTATTAAACGAGCAGTACTTC; CDR3aa: CAWKLLNEQYF
abundance: NA; v_gene: TRBV10-2; d_gene: TRBD1; j_gene: TRBJ2-6; CDR3nt: TGCGCCAGCAACGATGGACAGGGGAAAAGGGCTGGGGCCAACGTCCTGACTTTC; CDR3aa: CASNDGQGKRAGANVLTF
abundance: many; v_gene: TRBV19; d_gene: NA; j_gene: TRBJ2-7; CDR3nt: TGTGCCAGTAGTCCTGATCCCAGAAAGAGGGAGCAGTACTTC; CDR3aa: CASSPDPRKREQYF
abundance: many; v_gene: TRBV20-1; d_gene: TRBD2; j_gene: TRBJ2-7; CDR3nt: TGCAGTGCCGAGAGCATAGCGGGAATCTCCTACGAGCAGTACTTC; CDR3aa: CSAESIAGISYEQYF
abundance: few; v_gene: TRBV20-1; d_gene: NA; j_gene: TRBJ2-3; CDR3nt: TGCAGTGCGCCGACCGGGGATACGCAGTATTTT; CDR3aa: CSAPTGDTQYF
abundance: many; v_gene: TRBV28; d_gene: TRBD2; j_gene: TRBJ2-1; CDR3nt: TGTGCCAGCAGTTCAGCACTAGCGGGCACATACAATGAGCAGTTCTTC; CDR3aa: CASSSALAGTYNEQFF
abundance: many; v_gene: TRBV28; d_gene: NA; j_gene: TRBJ1-5; CDR3nt: TGTGCCAGCAGTTCCCGGACGGCAGTCAATCAGCCCCAGCATTTT; CDR3aa: CASSSRTAVNQPQHF
abundance: few; v_gene: TRBV19; d_gene: NA; j_gene: TRBJ2-5; CDR3nt: TGTGCCAGTAGTATAGATGGGGCCAGTAGGACCCAGTACTTC; CDR3aa: CASSIDGASRTQYF
abundance: NA; v_gene: TRBV11-2; d_gene: TRBD2; j_gene: TRBJ2-1; CDR3nt: TGTGCCAGCAGCTTCCTCACTAGCGGCCGGGGGCAGTTCTTC; CDR3aa: CASSFLTSGRGQFF
abundance: NA; v_gene: TRBV18; d_gene: NA; j_gene: TRBJ1-5; CDR3nt: TGTGCCAGCTCACCCTCGAGGGGGAGGACGGGTCAGCCCCAGCATTTT; CDR3aa: CASSPSRGRTGQPQHF
abundance: many; v_gene: TRBV18; d_gene: TRBD1; j_gene: TRBJ2-1; CDR3nt: TGTGCCAGCTCACCACCGGAGGGGACAGGGGGCGAGCAGTTCTTC; CDR3aa: CASSPPEGTGGEQFF
abundance: many; v_gene: TRBV20-1; d_gene: NA; j_gene: TRBJ1-1; CDR3nt: TGCAGTGCTAGAGATCAACAGGGTGGGAATGGCGCTGAAGCTTTCTTT; CDR3aa: CSARDQQGGNGAEAFF
abundance: NA; v_gene: TRBV7-9; d_gene: NA; j_gene: TRBJ2-1; CDR3nt: TGTGCCAGCAGCTTAGCGAGAGGGAAACTAAGGTACAATGAGCAGTTCTTC; CDR3aa: CASSLARGKLRYNEQFF
abundance: many; v_gene: TRBV28; d_gene: NA; j_gene: TRBJ1-5; CDR3nt: TGTGCCAGCAGTCCCCCCGGACTGGAACGGAATCAGCCCCAGCATTTT; CDR3aa: CASSPPGLERNQPQHF
abundance: many; v_gene: TRBV5-6; d_gene: TRBD2; j_gene: TRBJ2-1; CDR3nt: TGTGCCAGCAGAGGGACTAGCATTGAGCAGTTCTTC; CDR3aa: CASRGTSIEQFF
abundance: NA; v_gene: TRBV19; d_gene: TRBD1; j_gene: TRBJ1-1; CDR3nt: TGTGCCAGTAGTACACGGGACAGAGGGTGGAGCACTGAAGCTTTCTTT; CDR3aa: CASSTRDRGWSTEAFF
abundance: many; v_gene: TRBV28; d_gene: NA; j_gene: TRBJ2-5; CDR3nt: TGTGCCAGCAGTTACAACAGGAGGGTGACCCAGTACTTC; CDR3aa: CASSYNRRVTQYF
abundance: many; v_gene: TRBV20-1; d_gene: NA; j_gene: TRBJ2-1; CDR3nt: TGCAGTGCTAGAGAAACGGGAGTCGGCCTGTTCTTC; CDR3aa: CSARETGVGLFF
abundance: many; v_gene: TRBV19; d_gene: NA; j_gene: TRBJ1-2; CDR3nt: TGTGCCAGTAGCCCCCTGGAAAGAGTTAACTATGGCTACACCTTC; CDR3aa: CASSPLERVNYGYTF
abundance: many; v_gene: TRBV28; d_gene: NA; j_gene: TRBJ2-5; CDR3nt: TGTGCCAGCAGTTTGACAGGTACCGGAGAGACCCAGTACTTC; CDR3aa: CASSLTGTGETQYF
abundance: many; v_gene: TRBV10-3; d_gene: TRBD1; j_gene: TRBJ2-2; CDR3nt: TGTGCCATCGCCCCGGGACAGGGGGTTTCCGGGGAGCTGTTTTTT; CDR3aa: CAIAPGQGVSGELFF
abundance: few; v_gene: TRBV3-1; d_gene: NA; j_gene: TRBJ1-5; CDR3nt: TGTGCCAGCAGCCGCTCATCCGGGCAGGGTGGACAGCCCCAGCATTTT; CDR3aa: CASSRSSGQGGQPQHF
abundance: many; v_gene: TRBV2; d_gene: NA; j_gene: TRBJ1-1; CDR3nt: TGTGCCAGCAGCCCAGGGTGGAACACTGAAGCTTTCTTT; CDR3aa: CASSPGWNTEAFF
abundance: few; v_gene: TRBV6-2/TRBV6-3; d_gene: NA; j_gene: TRBJ2-7; CDR3nt: TGTGCCAGCAGTTACTCGAGCCGCGGGGAAAACGAGCAGTACTTC; CDR3aa: CASSYSSRGENEQYF
abundance: NA; v_gene: TRBV2; d_gene: TRBD2; j_gene: TRBJ2-3; CDR3nt: TGTGCCAGACAGGGACTAGCGGGAGGGCCAGATACGCAGTATTTT; CDR3aa: CARQGLAGGPDTQYF
abundance: many; v_gene: TRBV11-2; d_gene: NA; j_gene: TRBJ2-7; CDR3nt: TGTGCCAGCAGCTCAATTCAGGCCGAGCAGTACTTC; CDR3aa: CASSSIQAEQYF
abundance: few; v_gene: TRBV7-2; d_gene: NA; j_gene: TRBJ2-4; CDR3nt: TGTGCCAGCAGCGGGAGACAAAACATTCAGTACTTC; CDR3aa: CASSGRQNIQYF
abundance: NA; v_gene: TRBV20-1; d_gene: NA; j_gene: TRBJ2-3; CDR3nt: TGCAGTGCCAAACCGGGCCTCTCCACCACGATGGGGCAGTATTTT; CDR3aa: CSAKPGLSTTMGQYF
abundance: NA; v_gene: TRBV7-2; d_gene: TRBD1; j_gene: TRBJ1-2; CDR3nt: TGTGCCAGCAGCTTAGGGGGACAGGGGGCGGTGAGCTATGGCTACACCTTC; CDR3aa: CASSLGGQGAVSYGYTF
abundance: many; v_gene: TRBV10-3; d_gene: NA; j_gene: TRBJ2-2; CDR3nt: TGTGCCATCAGTGTCGCGGCGAACACCGGGGAGCTGTTTTTT; CDR3aa: CAISVAANTGELFF
abundance: many; v_gene: TRBV27; d_gene: NA; j_gene: TRBJ1-2; CDR3nt: TGTGCCAGCACCCCATGGTATACTAACTATGGCTACACCTTC; CDR3aa: CASTPWYTNYGYTF
abundance: many; v_gene: TRBV11-2; d_gene: TRBD1; j_gene: TRBJ1-4; CDR3nt: TGTGCCAGCAGCTCTTTTATCGGATCAGGGTCCAATAGGGACAGGGGTGAAAAACTGTTTTTT; CDR3aa: CASSSFIGSGSNRDRGEKLFF
abundance: many; v_gene: TRBV28; d_gene: NA; j_gene: TRBJ1-2; CDR3nt: TGTGCCAGCAGTTTAGGCTACAGTAACTATGGCTACACCTTC; CDR3aa: CASSLGYSNYGYTF
abundance: NA; v_gene: TRBV5-1; d_gene: TRBD2; j_gene: TRBJ2-1; CDR3nt: TGCGCCAGCAGACCCGGGACTAACTACAATGAGCAGTTCTTC; CDR3aa: CASRPGTNYNEQFF
abundance: many; v_gene: TRBV9; d_gene: NA; j_gene: TRBJ2-7; CDR3nt: TGTGCCAGCAGCGTAGGGGCAGGACCTGTATACGAGCAGTACTTC; CDR3aa: CASSVGAGPVYEQYF
abundance: NA; v_gene: TRBV19; d_gene: NA; j_gene: TRBJ1-5; CDR3nt: TGTGCCAGTAGTAAGGGTAACGACAATCAGCCCCAGCATTTT; CDR3aa: CASSKGNDNQPQHF
abundance: few; v_gene: TRBV5-1; d_gene: NA; j_gene: TRBJ2-5; CDR3nt: TGCGCCAGCAGCTTAGGAGAGAACCAGTACTTC; CDR3aa: CASSLGENQYF
abundance: many; v_gene: TRBV5-1; d_gene: NA; j_gene: TRBJ2-2; CDR3nt: TGCGCCAGCAGCTTGGTAGGGGATCCCGGGAACACCGGGGAGCTGTTTTTT; CDR3aa: CASSLVGDPGNTGELFF
abundance: many; v_gene: TRBV30; d_gene: NA; j_gene: TRBJ2-1; CDR3nt: TGTGCCTCGCGGACTGGTTCGTACAATGAGCAGTTCTTC; CDR3aa: CASRTGSYNEQFF
abundance: few; v_gene: TRBV20-1; d_gene: NA; j_gene: TRBJ1-4; CDR3nt: TGCAGTGCTAGAGATTCAGGTCTTTGGGCGTCCCCGCGCGAAAAACTGTTTTTT; CDR3aa: CSARDSGLWASPREKLFF
abundance: many; v_gene: TRBV5-1; d_gene: NA; j_gene: TRBJ2-3; CDR3nt: TGCGCCAGCAGCTTGCGTTCGGGGAGCACAGATACGCAGTATTTT; CDR3aa: CASSLRSGSTDTQYF
abundance: many; v_gene: TRBV27; d_gene: NA; j_gene: TRBJ1-2; CDR3nt: TGTGCCAGCAGTTTATCAAGGGGTAGCAATGGCTACACCTTC; CDR3aa: CASSLSRGSNGYTF